This T cell receptor (beta chain) comes out of a study of shared clonotypes between healthy human individuals. In the study overall: A couple of women and three men aged 18 to 49 made up the donors.

Comments on this clone: Its matching antigen is unknown.

The CDR3 covers 14 residues. Germline values: CDR1 LNHNV, CDR2 YYDKDF (reference sequence). V was pared by 9 bases and J by 4 bases, with 8 bases of the junction left unmatched. Findings of the study overall: It was anticipated that sequencing depth would influence how many clonotypes donors shared.

Replicate sorted-subset PCRs were loaded with 150 to 250 ng DNA, 29,000 or so T cell genomes. Data came from immunoSEQ multiplex PCR; TCRdb stores just in-frame clones and leaves some out. This table holds 700,000 or so clones, around 72% found once. The material sequenced was memory CD4+ T cells sorted from blood. The subset here: CD45RA-negative fraction. The rearrangement uses TRBV15 and TRBJ1-4, with 7 positions matching TRBD1. The clonotype was recovered from a woman aged 30 to 39 in good health. The CDR3 nucleotides read TGTGCCACTACCCGGGACAGAAATAATGAAAAACTGTTTTTT. Its translation is CATTRDRNNEKLFF.